The 30 T cell receptor beta chains below all came from one sample that was sequenced in a study of T cells in Graves' hyperthyroidism and ophthalmopathy. RNA transcripts were the template for amplifying TCR beta CDR3 regions. First-round RT-PCR with HTBI primers amplified the TCR CDR3 region. A single record per CDR3 protein comes from TCRdb applying MiXCR to the multiplex PCR reads. The sample lists hundreds of thousands of distinct CDR3 sequences; around 16% were seen once. Sequenced material: blood. These receptors all stem from a woman younger than 30 with Graves' hyperthyroidism.

This clonotype was counted many times. This sequence joins TRBV28 and TRBJ1-1; D is perhaps TRBD1 (5 bases). V lost 8 bases to trimming and J lost 1 base, with 14 bases between them. The CDR3 is 14 residues long. Looked up from germline, CDR1 is MDHEN and CDR2 is SYDVKM. The CDR3 DNA follows: TGTGCCAGCGGTCTAGGGACGGGGAACACTGAAGCTTTCTTT. Amino acids: CASGLGTGNTEAFF.

J is TRBJ1-1 and V is TRBV5-1; possible D gene TRBD1, 5 bases. Looked up from germline, CDR1 is SGHRS and CDR2 is YFSETQ. V lost 5 bases and J lost 11, with 13 bases in between. The CDR3 consists of 11 residues. CDR3: CASRGVEEAFF. The DNA for the CDR3 is TGCGCCAGCAGAGGGGTTGAGGAGGCTTTCTTT.

This clonotype was observed many times. The chain couples TRBV7-2 to TRBJ2-5; 12 nucleotides agree with TRBD1. Germline V gene sequence: CDR1 SGHTA, CDR2 FQGNSA. With V trimmed by 5 bases and J by 5 bases, 6 bases remained unmatched. The CDR3 contains 15 residues. The CDR3 sequence: CASSPGDRGRETQYF. CDR3 DNA sequence: TGTGCCAGCAGCCCCGGGGACAGGGGGCGGGAGACCCAGTACTTC.

In its sample, this clonotype was seen many times. This chain connects TRBV18 to TRBJ2-3; TRBD2 matches 7 bases. The CDR3 spans 16 residues. The trim removed 3 bases at V and 2 bases at J, leaving 8 bases unmatched. Germline V gene lookup returns CDR1 KGHSH and CDR2 LQKENI. The CDR3 coding sequence is TGTGCCAGCTCACCGATCCGGGACTACTACACAGATACGCAGTATTTT. This codes for CASSPIRDYYTDTQYF. Full variable domain (missing parts from reference TRBV18 and TRBJ2-3): NAGVMQNPRHLVRRRGQEARLRCSPMKGHSHVYWYRQLPEEGLKFMVYLQKENIIDESGMPKERFSAEFPKEGPSILRIQQVVRGDSAAYFCASSPIRDYYTDTQYFGPGTRLTVL.

Remarks on this clonotype: This may be a read error, as it is one base from a much larger clone. The chain is built from TRBV6-2 or TRBV6-3 and TRBJ1-3; D is ambiguous. CDR1 and CDR2 (germline): MNHEY, SVGEGT. The CDR3 runs to 14 residues. CDR3 DNA: TGTGCCAGCAGTTACGCCGGCTCTGGAAACACCATGTATTTT. It is translated as CASSYAGSGNTMYF.

This clonotype was detected a few times. The gene calls are TRBV7-9 and TRBJ1-2; weak D call: TRBD1 (5 bases). The CDR3 is 18 residues long. The germline gives CDR1 SEHNR, CDR2 FQNEAQ (reference sequence). V was shortened by 5 bases and J by 2 bases, with 24 bases between the two germline ends. CDR3 protein: CASSQPAGRREGNYGYTF. CDR3 nucleotide sequence: TGTGCCAGCAGCCAGCCAGCGGGGCGTAGGGAGGGGAACTATGGCTACACCTTC. The full variable domain, completed using reference TRBV7-9 and TRBJ1-2, is DTGVSQNPRHKITKRGQNVTFRCDPISEHNRLYWYRQTLGQGPEFLTYFQNEAQLEKSRLLSDRFSAERPKGSFSTLEIQRTEQGDSAMYLCASSQPAGRREGNYGYTFGSGTRLTVV.

The chain carries TRBV7-9 and TRBJ2-7; 11 bases fit TRBD2. This CDR3 spans 15 amino acids. The ends lost 4 bases at V and 3 bases at J; junction bases unmatched: 5. Germline V gives CDR1 SEHNR, CDR2 FQNEAQ (reference sequence). CDR3 residues: CASSSYTSGGYEQYF. CDR3 in DNA: TGTGCCAGCAGCTCCTACACTAGCGGGGGCTACGAGCAGTACTTC.

This clonotype came up many times. The J gene is TRBJ1-1, the V gene TRBV7-2, with D perhaps TRBD1 (6 bases). The germline gives CDR1 SGHTA, CDR2 FQGNSA. The CDR3 has 16 residues. Trimming shortened V by 0 bases and J by 5 bases, and 16 bases separated the two germline ends. The CDR3 DNA is TGTGCCAGCAGCTTAGCGCTATGGCAGGGGAGGACTGAAGCTTTCTTT. This sequence encodes CASSLALWQGRTEAFF.

V gene TRBV2 combines with J gene TRBJ2-1, with D possibly called TRBD1 or TRBD2 (5 bases each). Trimming left V 6 bases short and J 0 bases short, with 12 bases between. The germline CDR1 and CDR2 sequences are SNHLY and FYNNEI. The CDR3 totals 15 residues. The CDR3 nucleotides are TGTGCCAGCAGCTCCCAGGGACCCTCCTACAATGAGCAGTTCTTC. Amino acid sequence: CASSSQGPSYNEQFF. Based on the CDR3 plus reference TRBV2 and TRBJ2-1, the full variable domain is EPEVTQTPSHQVTQMGQEVILRCVPISNHLYFYWYRQILGQKVEFLVSFYNNEISEKSEIFDDQFSVERPDGSNFTLKIRSTKLEDSAMYFCASSSQGPSYNEQFFGPGTRLTVL.

The CDR3, as DNA: TGTGCCAGCAGAAGATCTAGTAGCGGGAGCTATGAGCAGTTCTTC. Encoded protein: CASRRSSSGSYEQFF. The rearrangement links TRBV27 to TRBJ2-1, with 9 bases lining up with TRBD2. V shed 6 bases, J shed 8 bases, and the junction held 11 bases outside the gene matches. This CDR3 is 15 amino acids long. In germline, CDR1 is MNHEY, CDR2 SMNVEV (reference sequence).

The chain is built from TRBV9 and TRBJ1-1; no firm D call. The CDR3 spans 13 residues. The V gene's germline CDR1 is SGDLS and CDR2 YYNGEE. The V and J ends lost 5 bases and 3 bases respectively, with 11 bases between them. The CDR3 DNA reads TGTGCCAGCAGAAGGGCCCAAGACACTGAAGCTTTCTTT. Its protein product is CASRRAQDTEAFF. Looking up the rest from reference TRBV9 and TRBJ1-1 gives the full variable domain: DSGVTQTPKHLITATGQRVTLRCSPRSGDLSVYWYQQSLDQGLQFLIQYYNGEERAKGNILERFSAQQFPDLHSELNLSSLELGDSALYFCASRRAQDTEAFFGQGTRLTVV.

In its sample, this clonotype was seen many times. The J gene is TRBJ2-7, the V gene TRBV18; a weak D match, TRBD1 (5 bases). CDR3 length equals 15 residues. Trimming took off 6 bases at V and 3 bases at J, with 18 bases between the two ends. The germline V gene has CDR1 KGHSH and CDR2 LQKENI. The CDR3: CASSPGNHKNYEQYF. CDR3 coding DNA: TGTGCCAGCTCGCCAGGGAATCATAAGAACTACGAGCAGTACTTC.

This clonotype was observed many times. This chain joins TRBV28 and TRBJ2-5; D remains ambiguous. The CDR3 runs 14 residues. The germline V gene encodes CDR1 MDHEN and CDR2 SYDVKM. V was clipped by 5 bases and J by 0 bases, with 10 bases between them. The CDR3 sequence: CASSRRRYQETQYF. The CDR3 nucleotides read TGTGCCAGCAGTAGACGCCGGTACCAAGAGACCCAGTACTTC.

This clonotype was counted only a few times. The chain uses TRBV2 and TRBJ1-2; D gene ambiguous. Trimming took off 3 bases at V and 0 bases at J, with 8 bases between the two ends. Germline assignment: CDR1 SNHLY and CDR2 FYNNEI. CDR3 length: 14 amino acids. DNA of the CDR3: TGTGCCAGCAGTGACTCTGAAGCTAACTATGGCTACACCTTC. It yields the protein CASSDSEANYGYTF.

There are many counts of this clonotype. The chain recombines TRBV7-2 with TRBJ2-7, with 11 positions matching TRBD1. The trim removed 1 base at V and 6 bases at J, leaving 5 bases unmatched. The length of the CDR3 is 15 residues. Looked up from germline, CDR1 is SGHTA and CDR2 is FQGNSA. The CDR3 sequence is CASSLGGTGGCEQYF. In DNA form, the CDR3 reads TGTGCCAGCAGCTTAGGAGGGACAGGGGGATGCGAGCAGTACTTC.

The V gene is TRBV19, the J gene TRBJ1-2, with TRBD1 matching over 10 bases. The CDR3 has 16 amino acids. V lost 4 bases, J lost 2 bases, and 7 bases stayed unmatched. Germline lookup yields CDR1 LNHDA and CDR2 SQIVND (reference sequence). The CDR3 sequence is CASSTSGQGVNYGYTF. CDR3 nucleotides: TGTGCCAGTAGTACGTCCGGACAGGGGGTAAACTATGGCTACACCTTC.

This clonotype was observed many times. V and J are TRBV12-3 or TRBV12-4 and TRBJ1-5; D may be TRBD1 (5 bases). Trimming took 0 bases from V and 6 from J, leaving 12 bases between them. This CDR3 contains 15 residues. The CDR3 nucleotides read TGTGCCAGCAGTTTAGCGGATTGGGGGGTTCAGCCCCAGCATTTT. Its translation is CASSLADWGVQPQHF.

The chain recombines TRBV5-5 with TRBJ2-1; 9 nucleotides match TRBD2. The J segment lost 8 bases and the V segment lost 2 bases, leaving 8 bases of the junction unmatched. CDR1 and CDR2 (germline): SGHKS, YYEKEE (reference sequence). The CDR3 consists of 15 residues. The CDR3 DNA reads TGTGCCAGCAGCTTTGGGCTAGCGGGATTCTATGAGCAGTTCTTC. This gives the protein CASSFGLAGFYEQFF.

This clonotype appeared many times. The chain is built from TRBV5-1 and TRBJ2-7, with 8 nucleotides matching TRBD2. There are 14 residues in the CDR3. The ends lost 2 bases at V and 3 bases at J; junction bases unmatched: 4. CDR1 and CDR2 from the germline V gene are SGHRS and YFSETQ. CDR3 nucleotides: TGCGCCAGCAGCTTCACCGGGACTAGCTACGAGCAGTACTTC. This sequence encodes CASSFTGTSYEQYF.

In this sample, this clonotype turned up many times. V usage is TRBV6-2 or TRBV6-3 and J usage is TRBJ2-5; 7 positions agree with TRBD1. This CDR3 has 14 residues. J gave up 5 bases and V 5 bases, and 8 bases lay outside the gene matches. Germline loops: CDR1 MNHEY, CDR2 SVGEGT. In DNA form, the CDR3 reads TGTGCCAGCAGTCCACAGGGGCGCGGGGAGACCCAGTACTTC. This sequence encodes CASSPQGRGETQYF.

In this sample, this clonotype turned up many times. The chain couples TRBV20-1 to TRBJ2-7, with D tentatively TRBD1 or TRBD2 (7 bases each). The length of the CDR3 is 15 residues. Germline CDR1 reads DFQATT; CDR2 reads SNEGSKA (reference sequence). Trimming shortened V by 0 bases and J by 5 bases, and 17 bases separated the two germline ends. The CDR3: CSARDPRQGGDEQYF. CDR3 DNA sequence: TGCAGTGCTAGAGATCCCCGACAGGGAGGGGACGAGCAGTACTTC.

This clonotype was seen only a few times. The V and J genes are TRBV7-9 and TRBJ2-1; unclear D gene. CDR3 size: 15 residues. Trimming took 10 bases from V and 6 from J, leaving 22 bases between them. Germline lookup yields CDR1 SEHNR and CDR2 FQNEAQ (reference sequence). CDR3 sequence reads: CATSVADEFFNEQFF. In DNA, the CDR3 is TGTGCCACCTCGGTGGCGGATGAATTCTTCAATGAGCAGTTCTTC.

This clonotype was observed many times. The chain has TRBV7-2 and TRBJ2-5; perhaps D is TRBD1 or TRBD2 (6 bases each). The V and J ends lost 1 base and 2 bases respectively, with 11 bases between them. Germline lookup yields CDR1 SGHTA and CDR2 FQGNSA. The CDR3 runs 15 residues. The CDR3 DNA reads as TGTGCCAGCAGCTTAGGACAGGCGGGGCAAGAGACCCAGTACTTC. Translation: CASSLGQAGQETQYF. The complete variable domain, with remaining parts taken from reference TRBV7-2 and TRBJ2-5, reads GAGVSQSPSNKVTEKGKDVELRCDPISGHTALYWYRQSLGQGLEFLIYFQGNSAPDKSGLPSDRFSAERTGGSVSTLTIQRTQQEDSAVYLCASSLGQAGQETQYFGPGTRLLVL.

This clonotype was recorded at least ten times. The chain joins TRBV20-1 to TRBJ2-1; D not certain. The CDR3 runs 14 residues. The V gene lost 6 bases and the J gene lost 8 bases, with 20 bases spanning the gap. Germline V gene lookup returns CDR1 DFQATT and CDR2 SNEGSKA (reference sequence). CDR3 region: CSALSVDLHDEQFF. For the CDR3, the DNA is TGCAGTGCGTTAAGCGTAGATCTCCACGATGAGCAGTTCTTC.

This chain uses TRBV6-1 with TRBJ2-2; tentative D call: TRBD2 (7 bases). Germline CDR1 is MNHNS and CDR2 is SASEGT. V was trimmed by 6 bases and J by 2 bases, leaving 10 bases between them. There are 14 residues in the CDR3. Written as DNA, the CDR3 is TGTGCCAGCAGCGCGGGGGCCAACACCGGGGAGCTGTTTTTT. It is translated as CASSAGANTGELFF.

Many counts were recorded for this clonotype. The V gene is TRBV2, the J gene TRBJ2-7; a weak D match, TRBD1 (5 bases). CDR3 length: 10 amino acids. V dropped 9 bases and J dropped 9 bases, with 12 bases sitting between them. CDR1 and CDR2 from the germline V gene are SNHLY and FYNNEI. CDR3 nucleotides: TGTGCCAGAAGACAGCCAGGGCAGTACTTC. This encodes CARRQPGQYF. The whole variable domain, filled in from reference TRBV2 and TRBJ2-7, reads EPEVTQTPSHQVTQMGQEVILRCVPISNHLYFYWYRQILGQKVEFLVSFYNNEISEKSEIFDDQFSVERPDGSNFTLKIRSTKLEDSAMYFCARRQPGQYFGPGTRLTVT.

There are many counts of this clonotype. The chain is built from TRBV3-1 and TRBJ1-2; 9 bases align to TRBD1. There are 15 residues in the CDR3. Germline CDR1 LGHDT, CDR2 YNNKEL (reference sequence). The junction had 4 bases not matched to a gene; V was cut back by 1 base and J by 4 bases. The CDR3 nucleotides read TGTGCCAGCAGCCAAGGGACAGGGGTACTCTATGGCTACACCTTC. Translated, it gives CASSQGTGVLYGYTF.

For this clonotype: This may be a read error, as it is one base from a much larger clone. The V and J genes are TRBV5-1 and TRBJ2-7; D may be TRBD1 or TRBD2 (6 bases each). Trimming pared 3 bases from V and 1 base from J, leaving 14 bases between. Germline CDR1 and CDR2: SGHRS and YFSETQ. This CDR3 spans 15 amino acids. The DNA of the CDR3 is TGCGCCAGCAGCTCTCTGCGGGACACATCCTACGAGCAGTACTTC. Its translation is CASSSLRDTSYEQYF.

This clonotype was detected many times. J is TRBJ2-7 and V is TRBV20-1; D gene ambiguous. The CDR3 sequence is 12 residues long. Trimming stripped 0 bases from V and 6 bases from J, with 9 bases between. CDR1 is DFQATT, CDR2 SNEGSKA, per germline (reference sequence). CDR3 nucleotide sequence: TGCAGTGCTAGAGAAACTCGCAGCGAGCAGTACTTC. It specifies CSARETRSEQYF.

The chain uses TRBV10-3 and TRBJ1-3, with 9 bases fitting TRBD1. The germline CDR1 and CDR2 sequences are ENHRY and SYGVKD. This CDR3 comprises 17 residues. Trimming took 6 bases from V and 0 from J; bases not matched to a gene: 9. The CDR3 spells CAIRRSRDRVSGNTIYF. CDR3 DNA: TGTGCCATCAGGAGAAGCCGGGACAGGGTCTCTGGAAACACCATATATTTT.